These 4 T cell receptor beta chains were sequenced from one sample in a study of T cell changes during pregnancy in multiple sclerosis. Clones were read by immunoSEQ multiplex PCR, and TCRdb kept only the in-frame ones, dropping some. This sample has about 40,000 clones, with around nine tenths found just once. The sample was CD4+ T cells from peripheral blood mononuclear cells, taken before pregnancy. These TCRs come from a female donor with multiple sclerosis, enrolled in a pregnancy study.

V gene TRBV5-1 combines with J gene TRBJ1-2; D may be TRBD1 (6 bases). Germline-derived CDR1 and CDR2 are SGHRS and YFSETQ. The germline V and J ends were trimmed by 3 bases and 8 bases, with 11 bases remaining between them. This CDR3 contains 12 residues. The CDR3 coding sequence is TGCGCCAGCAGCTGGGACAATCCCGGCTACACCTTC. This codes for CASSWDNPGYTF. The full variable domain, in which reference TRBV5-1 and TRBJ1-2 provide the parts outside the CDR3, is KAGVTQTPRYLIKTRGQQVTLSCSPISGHRSVSWYQQTPGQGLQFLFEYFSETQRNKGNFPGRFSGRQFSNSRSEMNVSTLELGDSALYLCASSWDNPGYTFGSGTRLTVV.

This clone showed up just a few times. Other nucleotide sequences from this sample produce the same CDR3. The rearrangement joins TRBV2 to TRBJ1-1, with 8 bases matching TRBD1. With V trimmed by 6 bases and J by 4 bases, 4 bases remained unmatched. This CDR3 has 13 amino acids. Germline-derived CDR1 and CDR2 are SNHLY and FYNNEI. In DNA form, the CDR3 reads TGTGCCAGCAGCGTGGACAGGGTCACTGAAGCTTTCTTT. It specifies CASSVDRVTEAFF.

The rearrangement links TRBV18 to TRBJ1-4; a possible D gene is TRBD1 (6 bases). CDR3 size: 15 residues. Germline-derived CDR1 and CDR2 are KGHSH and LQKENI. The V and J ends lost 4 bases and 3 bases respectively, with 12 bases between them. CDR3 nucleotide sequence: TGTGCCAGCTCACTACAGGGAGCATCTAATGAAAAACTGTTTTTT. Translation: CASSLQGASNEKLFF. Combining the CDR3 with reference TRBV18 and TRBJ1-4 gives the whole variable domain NAGVMQNPRHLVRRRGQEARLRCSPMKGHSHVYWYRQLPEEGLKFMVYLQKENIIDESGMPKERFSAEFPKEGPSILRIQQVVRGDSAAYFCASSLQGASNEKLFFGSGTQLSVL.

The chain employs TRBV11-2 and TRBJ1-1, with D possibly being TRBD1 (6 bases). The CDR3 consists of 14 residues. V was clipped by 4 bases and J by 0 bases, with 9 bases between them. The V gene's germline CDR1 is SGHAT and CDR2 FQNNGV. The DNA for the CDR3 is TGTGCCAGCAGCTGGACAGTAATGAACACTGAAGCTTTCTTT. This translates into CASSWTVMNTEAFF.